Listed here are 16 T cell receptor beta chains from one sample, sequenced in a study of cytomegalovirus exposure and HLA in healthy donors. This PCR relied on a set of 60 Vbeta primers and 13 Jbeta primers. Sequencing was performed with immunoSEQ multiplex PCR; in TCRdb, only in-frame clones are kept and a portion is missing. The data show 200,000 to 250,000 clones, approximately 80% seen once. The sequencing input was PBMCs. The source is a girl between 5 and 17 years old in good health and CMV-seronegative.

The CDR3 is CASRIQAYSNQPQHF. CDR3 in DNA: TGTGCCAGCAGAATACAGGCGTATAGCAATCAGCCCCAGCATTTT. The chain combines TRBV27 with TRBJ1-5; D may be TRBD1 (5 bases). The CDR3 runs to 15 residues. The ends were cut back, 6 bases at V and 0 bases at J, with 12 bases in the middle. Germline V gene data show CDR1 as MNHEY and CDR2 as SMNVEV (reference sequence).

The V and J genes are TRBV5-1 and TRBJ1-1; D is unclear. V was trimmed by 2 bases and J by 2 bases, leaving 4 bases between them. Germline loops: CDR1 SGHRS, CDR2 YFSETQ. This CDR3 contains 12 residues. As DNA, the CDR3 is TGCGCCAGCAGCTTCCGTAACACTGAAGCTTTCTTT. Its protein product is CASSFRNTEAFF.

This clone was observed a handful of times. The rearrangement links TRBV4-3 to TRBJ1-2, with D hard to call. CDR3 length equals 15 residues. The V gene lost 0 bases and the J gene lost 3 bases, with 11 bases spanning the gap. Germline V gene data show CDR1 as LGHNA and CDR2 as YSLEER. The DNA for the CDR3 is TGCGCCAGCAGCCAAGATGCGGGCCTGTACTATGGCTACACCTTC. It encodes CASSQDAGLYYGYTF.

CDR3 protein: CAWSATIQGADGYTF. The CDR3 DNA follows: TGTGCCTGGAGTGCTACGATACAGGGGGCGGATGGCTACACCTTC. The rearrangement joins TRBV30 to TRBJ1-2, with 9 bases matching TRBD1. J gave up 6 bases and V 1 base, and 9 bases lay outside the gene matches. CDR3 length: 15 amino acids. Germline assignment: CDR1 GTSNPN and CDR2 SVGIG (reference sequence).

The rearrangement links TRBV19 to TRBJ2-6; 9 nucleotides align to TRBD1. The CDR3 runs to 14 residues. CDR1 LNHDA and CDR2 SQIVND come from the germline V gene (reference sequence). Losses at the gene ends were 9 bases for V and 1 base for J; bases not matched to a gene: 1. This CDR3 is CARTGGSGANVLTF. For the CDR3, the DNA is TGTGCCAGGACAGGGGGGTCTGGGGCCAACGTCCTGACTTTC.

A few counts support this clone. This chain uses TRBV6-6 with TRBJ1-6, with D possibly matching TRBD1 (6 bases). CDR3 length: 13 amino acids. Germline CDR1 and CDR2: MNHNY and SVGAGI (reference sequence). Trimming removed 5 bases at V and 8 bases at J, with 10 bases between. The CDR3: CASSGEGDSPLHF. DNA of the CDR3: TGTGCCAGCAGTGGGGAGGGGGATTCACCCCTCCACTTT.

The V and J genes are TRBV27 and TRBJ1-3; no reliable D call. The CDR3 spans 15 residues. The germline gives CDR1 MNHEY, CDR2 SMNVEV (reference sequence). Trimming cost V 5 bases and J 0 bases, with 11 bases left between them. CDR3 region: CASSPNKNSGNTIYF. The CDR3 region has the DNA TGTGCCAGCAGTCCTAATAAGAACTCTGGAAACACCATATATTTT.

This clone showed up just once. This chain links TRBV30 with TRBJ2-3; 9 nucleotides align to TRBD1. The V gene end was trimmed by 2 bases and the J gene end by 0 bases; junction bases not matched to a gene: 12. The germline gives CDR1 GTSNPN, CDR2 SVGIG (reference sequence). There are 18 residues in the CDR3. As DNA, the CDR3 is TGTGCCTGGAGTCTGCCGGGACAGGGAACTACTAGCACAGATACGCAGTATTTT. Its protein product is CAWSLPGQGTTSTDTQYF.

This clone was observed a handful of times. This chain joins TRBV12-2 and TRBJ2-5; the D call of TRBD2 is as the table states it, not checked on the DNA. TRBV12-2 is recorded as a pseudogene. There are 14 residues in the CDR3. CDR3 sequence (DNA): TGTGCAAGTCGCTTAGGACTCCCTCAAGAGACCCAGTACTTC. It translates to CASRLGLPQETQYF.

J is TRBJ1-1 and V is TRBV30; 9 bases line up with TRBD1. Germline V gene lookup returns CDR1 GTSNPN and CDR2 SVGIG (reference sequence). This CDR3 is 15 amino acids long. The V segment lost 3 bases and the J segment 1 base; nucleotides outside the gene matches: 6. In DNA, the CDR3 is TGTGCCTGGAGGTACACGGGACAGGGGAACACTGAAGCTTTCTTT. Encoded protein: CAWRYTGQGNTEAFF. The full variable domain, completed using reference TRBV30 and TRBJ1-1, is SQTIHQWPATLVQPVGSPLSLECTVEGTSNPNLYWYRQAAGRGLQLLFYSVGIGQISSEVPQNLSASRPQDRQFILSSKKLLLSDSGFYLCAWRYTGQGNTEAFFGQGTRLTVV.

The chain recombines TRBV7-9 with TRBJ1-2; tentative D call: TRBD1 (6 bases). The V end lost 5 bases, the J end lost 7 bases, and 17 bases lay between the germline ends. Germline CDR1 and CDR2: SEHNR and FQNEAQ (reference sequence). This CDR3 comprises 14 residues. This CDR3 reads CASSPKERGSGYTF. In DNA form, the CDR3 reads TGTGCCAGCAGCCCTAAAGAAAGGGGGAGTGGCTACACCTTC.

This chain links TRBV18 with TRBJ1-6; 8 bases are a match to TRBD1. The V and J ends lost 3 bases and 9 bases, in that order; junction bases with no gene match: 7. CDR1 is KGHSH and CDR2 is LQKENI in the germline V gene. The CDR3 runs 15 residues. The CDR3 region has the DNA TGTGCCAGCTCACCGGCGGCAGGGGGCTTTTCACCCCTCCACTTT. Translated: CASSPAAGGFSPLHF. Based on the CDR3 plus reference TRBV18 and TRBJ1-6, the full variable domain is NAGVMQNPRHLVRRRGQEARLRCSPMKGHSHVYWYRQLPEEGLKFMVYLQKENIIDESGMPKERFSAEFPKEGPSILRIQQVVRGDSAAYFCASSPAAGGFSPLHFGNGTRLTVT.

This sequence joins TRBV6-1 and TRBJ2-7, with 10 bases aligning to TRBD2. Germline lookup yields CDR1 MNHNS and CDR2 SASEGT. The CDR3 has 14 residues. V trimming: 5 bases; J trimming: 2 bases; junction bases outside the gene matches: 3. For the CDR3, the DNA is TGTGCCAGCAGTCAACTAGCGGGGCCCTACGAGCAGTACTTC. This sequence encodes CASSQLAGPYEQYF.

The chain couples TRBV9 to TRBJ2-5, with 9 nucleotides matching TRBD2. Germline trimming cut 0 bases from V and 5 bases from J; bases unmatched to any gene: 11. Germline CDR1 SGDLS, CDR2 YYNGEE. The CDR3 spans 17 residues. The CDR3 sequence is CASSVASVAGGWETQYF. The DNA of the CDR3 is TGTGCCAGCAGCGTAGCCTCTGTGGCGGGAGGGTGGGAGACCCAGTACTTC.

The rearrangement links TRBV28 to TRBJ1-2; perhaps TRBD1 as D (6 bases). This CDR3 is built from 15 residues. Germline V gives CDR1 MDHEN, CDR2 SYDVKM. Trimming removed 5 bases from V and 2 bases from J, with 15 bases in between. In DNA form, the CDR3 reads TGTGCCAGCAGTCGCCCCCCACAGGGAAACTATGGCTACACCTTC. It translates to CASSRPPQGNYGYTF.

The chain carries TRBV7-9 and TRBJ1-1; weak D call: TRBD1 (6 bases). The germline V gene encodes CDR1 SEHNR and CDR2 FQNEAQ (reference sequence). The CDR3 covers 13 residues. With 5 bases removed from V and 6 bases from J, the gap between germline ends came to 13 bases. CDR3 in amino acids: CASSPSQGAEAFF. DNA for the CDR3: TGTGCCAGCAGCCCCTCACAGGGTGCTGAAGCTTTCTTT.